This entry lists 15 T cell receptor beta chains sequenced from one sample in a study of blood T cell repertoires in COVID-19. Some clones are missing from TCRdb's copy, which holds only in-frame ones; the method was immunoSEQ multiplex PCR. Here the sample spans 60,000 or so clones, roughly 93% being singletons. Material for sequencing was peripheral blood. These receptors all come from a human donor in a cohort sampled during active COVID-19.

The J gene is TRBJ2-3, the V gene TRBV28; no clear D. V was shortened by 3 bases and J by 0 bases, with 7 bases between the two germline ends. CDR3 length: 14 amino acids. CDR1 is MDHEN, CDR2 SYDVKM, per germline. The CDR3 nucleotides are TGTGCCAGCAGTTTTCTGGCTAGCACAGATACGCAGTATTTT. This encodes CASSFLASTDTQYF.

V gene TRBV7-3 combines with J gene TRBJ2-2, with a tentative D call TRBD1 (5 bases). Between the trimmed V and J ends, which lost 5 bases and 6 bases, there was a span of 10 bases. This CDR3 is 13 amino acids long. The germline V gene encodes CDR1 SGHTA and CDR2 FQGTGA. The DNA of the CDR3 is TGTGCCAGCAGCCTACAGGTTCCCGGGGAGCTGTTTTTT. Amino acid sequence: CASSLQVPGELFF.

This clone came up once. V gene TRBV20-1 combines with J gene TRBJ2-1, with 9 positions matching TRBD2. V dropped 3 bases and J dropped 6; count of bases not matched to a gene: 12. This CDR3 has 16 residues. Germline-derived CDR1 and CDR2 are DFQATT and SNEGSKA (reference sequence). The CDR3 sequence: CSASDRLAGIFNEQFF. The CDR3, as DNA: TGCAGTGCTAGTGATCGGCTAGCGGGAATATTCAATGAGCAGTTCTTC.

The chain is built from TRBV6-5 and TRBJ1-6; D remains unclear. There are 13 residues in the CDR3. Germline CDR1 is MNHEY and CDR2 is SVGAGI. V gave up 10 bases and J gave up 8 bases, with 15 bases separating them. This CDR3 is CATLRESDSPLHF. CDR3 DNA sequence: TGTGCCACTCTGCGCGAAAGCGATTCACCCCTCCACTTT.

This clone appeared a few times. The chain carries TRBV6-6 and TRBJ2-3; 7 bases fit TRBD1. V lost 6 bases to trimming and J lost 0 bases; unmatched junction nucleotides: 9. Germline V lookup: CDR1 MNHNY, CDR2 SVGAGI (reference sequence). This CDR3 spans 16 amino acids. The CDR3 DNA reads TGTGCCAGCAGGGGGACAGCGATAACTAGCACAGATACGCAGTATTTT. Translating gives CASRGTAITSTDTQYF.

CDR3 DNA: TGTGCCAGCATTACGGGGAGGGTCGGAGGCTACACCTTC. This codes for CASITGRVGGYTF. The rearrangement uses TRBV28 and TRBJ1-2, with no clear D. Germline-derived CDR1 and CDR2 are MDHEN and SYDVKM. The CDR3 loop spans 13 amino acids. Trimming took off 7 bases at V and 8 bases at J, with 17 bases between the two ends.

This clone was detected only once. The V gene is TRBV27, the J gene TRBJ2-2; 14 positions agree with TRBD2. Germline V gives CDR1 MNHEY, CDR2 SMNVEV (reference sequence). The CDR3 length is 15 residues. Germline trimming cut 8 bases from V and 7 bases from J; bases unmatched to any gene: 6. In DNA form, the CDR3 reads TGTGCCAGCCGGGGACTAGCGGGAGTGCTCGGGGAGCTGTTTTTT. Translated, it gives CASRGLAGVLGELFF.

The chain uses TRBV29-1 and TRBJ2-7; 13 nucleotides agree with TRBD2. Germline V CDR1 and CDR2: SQVTM, ANQGSEA. The V gene end was trimmed by 7 bases and the J gene end by 2 bases; junction bases not matched to a gene: 5. CDR3 length: 14 amino acids. CDR3 sequence reads: CSARLAGGAYEQYF. CDR3 in DNA: TGCAGCGCCCGACTAGCGGGAGGAGCCTACGAGCAGTACTTC.

This sequence joins TRBV7-9 and TRBJ2-5, with D perhaps TRBD1 (6 bases). Germline CDR1 reads SEHNR; CDR2 reads FQNEAQ (reference sequence). The CDR3 is made up of 12 amino acids. V shed 5 bases and J shed 4 bases, with 8 bases lying between them. CDR3 DNA: TGTGCCAGCAGCAGGACAGTAGAGACCCAGTACTTC. It translates to CASSRTVETQYF.

The chain couples TRBV7-8 to TRBJ2-6, with 7 nucleotides matching TRBD2. V gave up 5 bases and J gave up 3 bases; unmatched junction bases: 4. The CDR3 is 15 residues long. Germline CDR1 and CDR2: SGHVS and FQNEAQ. Here the CDR3 DNA reads TGTGCCAGCAGCCAGGGAGGGGTTGGGGCCAACGTCCTGACTTTC. Translated: CASSQGGVGANVLTF.

The chain has TRBV2 and TRBJ2-7; a weak D match, TRBD1 (5 bases). This CDR3 comprises 13 residues. CDR1 and CDR2 (germline): SNHLY, FYNNEI. Trimming pared 7 bases from V and 0 bases from J, leaving 10 bases between. The CDR3 is CASMGPPSYEQYF. The CDR3, as DNA: TGTGCCAGCATGGGGCCCCCCTCCTACGAGCAGTACTTC.

This chain connects TRBV7-2 to TRBJ2-1; tentatively, D is TRBD2 (6 bases). CDR3 size: 15 residues. The V end was cut by 6 bases, the J end by 8 bases, with 20 bases between. Germline V gene sequence: CDR1 SGHTA, CDR2 FQGNSA. DNA of the CDR3: TGTGCCAGCAGACTAGTAGCGGCCCCCGGGTATGAGCAGTTCTTC. This codes for CASRLVAAPGYEQFF. The full variable domain, in which reference TRBV7-2 and TRBJ2-1 provide the parts outside the CDR3, is GAGVSQSPSNKVTEKGKDVELRCDPISGHTALYWYRQSLGQGLEFLIYFQGNSAPDKSGLPSDRFSAERTGGSVSTLTIQRTQQEDSAVYLCASRLVAAPGYEQFFGPGTRLTVL.

The chain joins TRBV5-4 to TRBJ2-5; D is possibly TRBD2 (9 bases). This CDR3 region has 19 residues. The germline gives CDR1 SGHNT, CDR2 YYREEE (reference sequence). Trimming took 5 bases from V and 5 from J, leaving 31 bases between them. The CDR3 sequence is CASRSDRGLAGGFGETQYF. The CDR3 bases are TGTGCCAGCAGATCTGACAGGGGTCTCGCGGGAGGGTTTGGTGAGACCCAGTACTTC.

This clone has just one count. The rearrangement uses TRBV6-5 and TRBJ2-1; D gene ambiguous. CDR3 length: 11 amino acids. The ends were cut back, 0 bases at V and 10 bases at J, with 4 bases in the middle. The germline V gene encodes CDR1 MNHEY and CDR2 SVGAGI. The CDR3 DNA reads TGTGCCAGCAGTTACTCAGCCGAGCAGTTCTTC. It translates to CASSYSAEQFF.

The chain is built from TRBV28 and TRBJ2-5; 7 bases align to TRBD2. The V and J ends lost 3 bases and 3 bases, in that order; junction bases with no gene match: 4. Germline CDR1 is MDHEN and CDR2 is SYDVKM. The length of the CDR3 is 14 residues. The CDR3 loop reads CASSLGGREETQYF. As DNA, the CDR3 is TGTGCCAGCAGTTTGGGGGGGAGGGAAGAGACCCAGTACTTC.